The clone carrying this T cell receptor (beta chain) was recorded at least ten times. This entry belongs to a study of neurological immune-mediated disorders. Study overall: There were about 34 multiple sclerosis patients; around 31 were relapsing-remitting and 3 were secondary progressive.

Germline V gene data show CDR1 as LGHDT and CDR2 as YNNKEL (reference sequence). This CDR3 has 14 amino acids. V was cut by 4 bases and J by 5 bases, with 12 bases left in between. Template-switch 5'RACE cDNA synthesis added a 10-nucleotide unique molecular identifier. TCRdb processed the 5' RACE reads anew with MiXCR; each CDR3 protein has one entry. The data hold more than 50,000 distinct CDR3 sequences, with 4% to 6% observed a single time. This TCR was sampled from a woman in her 30s with multiple sclerosis. The source material was PBMCs. This chain uses TRBV3-1 with TRBJ2-1, with D tentatively TRBD1 or TRBD2 (6 bases each). For the CDR3, the DNA is TGTGCCAGCAGCCCATGGGGGGCAGACAATGAGCAGTTCTTC. Amino acid sequence: CASSPWGADNEQFF.